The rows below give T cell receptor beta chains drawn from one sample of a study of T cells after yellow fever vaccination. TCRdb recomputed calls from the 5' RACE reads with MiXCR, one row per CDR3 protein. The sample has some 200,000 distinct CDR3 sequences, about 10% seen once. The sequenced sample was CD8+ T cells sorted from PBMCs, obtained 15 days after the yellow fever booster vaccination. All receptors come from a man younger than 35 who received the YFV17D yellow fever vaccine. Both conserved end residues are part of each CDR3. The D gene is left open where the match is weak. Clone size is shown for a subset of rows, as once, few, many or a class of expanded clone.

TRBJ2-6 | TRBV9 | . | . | CASSVGSGANVLTF | TGTGCCAGCAGCGTCGGTAGTGGGGCCAACGTCCTGACTTTC
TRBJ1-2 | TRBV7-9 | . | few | CASSEDGKNGYTF | TGTGCCAGCAGCGAAGACGGCAAAAATGGCTACACCTTC
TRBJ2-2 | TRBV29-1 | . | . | CSVPTRGANTGELFF | TGCAGCGTCCCCACAAGAGGAGCGAACACCGGGGAGCTGTTTTTT
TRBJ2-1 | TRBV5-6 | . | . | CASSDSRPLYNEQFF | TGTGCCAGCAGCGACTCCCGGCCCCTGTACAATGAGCAGTTCTTC
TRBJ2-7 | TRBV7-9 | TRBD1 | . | CASSSPDRGSYEQYF | TGTGCCAGCAGCTCGCCGGACAGGGGTTCCTACGAGCAGTACTTC
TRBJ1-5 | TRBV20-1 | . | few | CSATQTDSNQPQHF | TGCAGTGCTACCCAGACAGATAGCAATCAGCCCCAGCATTTT
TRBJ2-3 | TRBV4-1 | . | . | CASSQDPPSTSTDTQYF | TGCGCCAGCAGCCAAGACCCTCCCAGTACGTCGACAGATACGCAGTATTTT
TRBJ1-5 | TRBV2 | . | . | CASRADRLSNQPQHF | TGTGCCAGCAGGGCGGACAGACTTAGCAATCAGCCCCAGCATTTT
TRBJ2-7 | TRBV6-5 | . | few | CASSPGTATYEQYF | TGTGCCAGCAGCCCGGGGACCGCCACCTACGAGCAGTACTTC
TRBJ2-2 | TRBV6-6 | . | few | CASRAIVTTGELFF | TGTGCCAGCAGGGCGATTGTAACTACCGGGGAGCTGTTTTTT
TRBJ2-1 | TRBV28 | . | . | CASSETFGGEQFF | TGTGCCAGCAGTGAAACATTCGGGGGAGAGCAGTTCTTC
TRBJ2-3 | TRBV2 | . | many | CASSEASWMGSDTQYF | TGTGCCAGCAGTGAAGCGTCGTGGATGGGGTCGGATACGCAGTATTTT
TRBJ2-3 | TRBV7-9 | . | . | CASSLVHTDTQYF | TGTGCCAGCAGCTTAGTTCACACAGATACGCAGTATTTT
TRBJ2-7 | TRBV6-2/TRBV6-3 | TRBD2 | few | CASSYPLAGEYEQYF | TGTGCCAGCAGTTATCCCCTAGCGGGGGAATACGAGCAGTACTTC
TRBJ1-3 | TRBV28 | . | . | CASTTPGDLISGNTIYF | TGTGCCAGCACCACCCCTGGGGACTTGATCTCTGGAAACACCATATATTTT
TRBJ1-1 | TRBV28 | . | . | CASSLGSSRVAEAFF | TGTGCCAGCAGTTTAGGATCGAGCAGGGTCGCTGAAGCTTTCTTT
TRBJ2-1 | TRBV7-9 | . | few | CASSPFGGPLDEQFF | TGTGCCAGCAGCCCATTTGGGGGGCCATTGGATGAGCAGTTCTTC
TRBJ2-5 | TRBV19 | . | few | CASSSRVIAYQETQYF | TGTGCCAGTAGTAGCCGGGTAATCGCGTACCAAGAGACCCAGTACTTC
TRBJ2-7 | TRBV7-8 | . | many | CASSLFFSSGTPLYEQYF | TGTGCCAGCAGCTTATTCTTCTCCTCCGGGACCCCCCTCTACGAGCAGTACTTC
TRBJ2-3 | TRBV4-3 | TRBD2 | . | CASSQDKASGSSTDTQYF | TGCGCCAGCAGCCAAGATAAGGCTAGCGGGTCGAGCACAGATACGCAGTATTTT
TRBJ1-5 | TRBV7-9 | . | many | CASSFAYSNQPQHF | TGTGCCAGCAGCTTCGCATATAGCAATCAGCCCCAGCATTTT
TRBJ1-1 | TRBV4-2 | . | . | CASSQGPEYTEAFF | TGTGCCAGCAGCCAAGGACCCGAGTACACTGAAGCTTTCTTT
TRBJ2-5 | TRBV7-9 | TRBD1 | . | CASTNFRDSQETQYF | TGTGCCAGCACCAATTTCCGGGACAGCCAAGAGACCCAGTACTTC
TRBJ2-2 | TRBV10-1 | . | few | CASSQQGRGTGELFF | TGCGCCAGCAGTCAACAGGGCCGGGGCACCGGGGAGCTGTTTTTT
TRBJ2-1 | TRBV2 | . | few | CASTGRNEQFF | TGTGCCAGCACCGGACGGAATGAGCAGTTCTTC
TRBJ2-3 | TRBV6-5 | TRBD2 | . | CASSYRLAGARDTQYF | TGTGCCAGCAGTTACCGGCTAGCGGGGGCAAGAGATACGCAGTATTTT
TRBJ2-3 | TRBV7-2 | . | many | CASSPFISSGSTDTQYF | TGTGCCAGCAGCCCTTTTATCTCGAGCGGGAGCACAGATACGCAGTATTTT
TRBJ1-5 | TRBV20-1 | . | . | CSARDRGTFQPQHF | TGCAGTGCTAGAGATCGAGGGACATTTCAGCCCCAGCATTTT
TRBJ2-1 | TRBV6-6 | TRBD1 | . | CASSDGQGGFGNEQFF | TGTGCCAGCAGTGATGGACAGGGGGGATTTGGCAATGAGCAGTTCTTC
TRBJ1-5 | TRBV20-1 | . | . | CSARDNRFSNQPQHF | TGCAGTGCTAGAGATAACAGGTTTAGCAATCAGCCCCAGCATTTT
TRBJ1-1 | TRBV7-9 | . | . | CASSLGGPTEAFF | TGTGCCAGCAGCTTAGGAGGTCCCACTGAAGCTTTCTTT
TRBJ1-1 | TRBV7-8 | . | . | CASSTGSFAFF | TGTGCCAGCAGCACAGGGTCTTTTGCTTTCTTT
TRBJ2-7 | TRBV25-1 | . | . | CASSVLAGNPYEQYF | TGTGCCAGCAGTGTGTTGGCAGGTAACCCCTACGAGCAGTACTTC
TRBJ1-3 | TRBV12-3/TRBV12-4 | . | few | CASRLQGVSGNTIYF | TGTGCCAGCAGACTACAAGGAGTCTCTGGAAACACCATATATTTT
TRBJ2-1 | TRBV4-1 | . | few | CASSQEPGRVSSYNEQFF | TGCGCCAGCAGCCAAGAGCCCGGTAGGGTTAGCTCCTACAATGAGCAGTTCTTC
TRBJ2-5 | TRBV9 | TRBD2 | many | CASSVETSVGETQYF | TGTGCCAGCAGCGTAGAGACTAGCGTCGGGGAGACCCAGTACTTC
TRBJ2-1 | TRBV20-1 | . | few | CSAWTNNEQFF | TGCAGTGCTTGGACTAACAATGAGCAGTTCTTC
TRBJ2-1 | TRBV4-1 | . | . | CASSQVASSYNEQFF | TGCGCCAGCAGCCAAGTAGCTAGTTCCTACAATGAGCAGTTCTTC
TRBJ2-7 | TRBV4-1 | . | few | CASSQDGGYEQYF | TGCGCCAGCAGCCAAGATGGGGGTTACGAGCAGTACTTC
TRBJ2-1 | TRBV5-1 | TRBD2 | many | CASSLGVGGGTYNEQFF | TGCGCCAGCAGCTTGGGGGTCGGCGGGGGGACCTACAATGAGCAGTTCTTC
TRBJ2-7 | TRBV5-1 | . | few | CASSTRDLSYEQYF | TGCGCCAGCAGCACCCGGGACCTTTCCTACGAGCAGTACTTC
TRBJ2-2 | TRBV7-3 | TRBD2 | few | CASSLESGGWNTGELFF | TGTGCCAGCAGCTTAGAGAGCGGGGGCTGGAACACCGGGGAGCTGTTTTTT
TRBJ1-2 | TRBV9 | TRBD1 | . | CASSVLEGGGYGYTF | TGTGCCAGCAGCGTACTAGAAGGGGGCGGCTATGGCTACACCTTC
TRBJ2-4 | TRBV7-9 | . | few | CASSSPGAAGIQYF | TGTGCCAGCAGCTCCCCGGGGGCAGCGGGCATTCAGTACTTC
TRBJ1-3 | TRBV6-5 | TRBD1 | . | CASSSTGGSGNTIYF | TGTGCCAGCAGTTCTACAGGGGGCTCTGGAAACACCATATATTTT
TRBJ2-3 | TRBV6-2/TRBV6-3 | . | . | CASSYVQGFADTQYF | TGTGCCAGCAGTTACGTTCAGGGGTTCGCAGATACGCAGTATTTT
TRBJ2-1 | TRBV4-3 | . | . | CASSQDQARYNEQFF | TGCGCCAGCAGCCAAGATCAGGCGAGGTACAATGAGCAGTTCTTC
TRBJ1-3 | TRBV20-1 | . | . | CSARSGQGVENTIYF | TGCAGTGCTCGTAGTGGGCAAGGGGTCGAAAACACCATATATTTT
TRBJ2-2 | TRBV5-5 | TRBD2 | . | CASSLSLAGGPRGELFF | TGTGCCAGCAGCTTGTCCCTAGCGGGGGGGCCGCGCGGGGAGCTGTTTTTT
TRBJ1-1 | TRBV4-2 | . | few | CASSQDEVGNTEAFF | TGTGCCAGCAGCCAAGATGAAGTGGGAAACACTGAAGCTTTCTTT
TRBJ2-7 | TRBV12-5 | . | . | CASGSPGTAGYEQYF | TGTGCTAGTGGCAGCCCCGGGACCGCCGGCTACGAGCAGTACTTC
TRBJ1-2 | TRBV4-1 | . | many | CASSQESGYGYTF | TGCGCCAGCAGCCAAGAATCCGGGTATGGCTACACCTTC
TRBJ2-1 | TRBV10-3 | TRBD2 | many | CAISESGGDSYNEQFF | TGTGCCATCAGTGAGTCGGGGGGGGACTCCTACAATGAGCAGTTCTTC
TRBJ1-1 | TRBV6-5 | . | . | CASRRGGNTEAFF | TGTGCCAGCAGAAGAGGGGGGAACACTGAAGCTTTCTTT
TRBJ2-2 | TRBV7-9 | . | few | CATLLGSGDANTGELFF | TGTGCCACCCTACTTGGTAGTGGGGACGCGAACACCGGGGAGCTGTTTTTT
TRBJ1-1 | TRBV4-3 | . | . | CASSQEGGIRWTEAFF | TGCGCCAGCAGCCAAGAAGGGGGAATTAGGTGGACTGAAGCTTTCTTT
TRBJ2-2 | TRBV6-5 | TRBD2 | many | CASSREGTSSLPGDTGELFF | TGTGCCAGCAGTCGGGAGGGGACTAGCTCTCTGCCTGGGGACACCGGGGAGCTGTTTTTT